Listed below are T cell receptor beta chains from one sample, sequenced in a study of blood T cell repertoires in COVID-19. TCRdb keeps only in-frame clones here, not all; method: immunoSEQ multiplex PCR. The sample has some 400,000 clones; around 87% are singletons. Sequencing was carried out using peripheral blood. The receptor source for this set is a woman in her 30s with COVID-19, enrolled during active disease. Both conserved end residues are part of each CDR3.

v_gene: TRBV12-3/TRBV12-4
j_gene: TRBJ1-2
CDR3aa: CASSLHRDGYTF

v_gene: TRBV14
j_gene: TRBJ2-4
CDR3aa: CASSQDRGRGNIQYF

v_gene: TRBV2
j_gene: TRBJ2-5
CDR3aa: CASSANNIQETQYF

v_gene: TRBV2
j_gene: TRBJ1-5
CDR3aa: CASQGDTNQPQHF

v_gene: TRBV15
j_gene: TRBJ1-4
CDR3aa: CATSRGQGAEKLFF

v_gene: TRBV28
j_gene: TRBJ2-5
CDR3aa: CASSPRDRPSETQYF

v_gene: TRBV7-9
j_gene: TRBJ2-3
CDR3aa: CASSLSGRVTDTQYF

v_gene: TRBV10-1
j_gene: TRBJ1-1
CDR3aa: CASSRGGGGSTEAFF

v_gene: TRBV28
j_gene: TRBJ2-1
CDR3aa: CASSFLAGEGNEQFF

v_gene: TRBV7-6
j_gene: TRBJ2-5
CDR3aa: CASSLERREGQETQYF

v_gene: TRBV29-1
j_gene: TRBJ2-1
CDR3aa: CSGELYNEQFF

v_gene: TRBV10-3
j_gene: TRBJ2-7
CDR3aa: CAISRVASYEQYF

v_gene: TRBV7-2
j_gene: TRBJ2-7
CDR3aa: CASSYFSGGGYEQYF

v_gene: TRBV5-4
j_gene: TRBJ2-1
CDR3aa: CASQREGVYNEQFF

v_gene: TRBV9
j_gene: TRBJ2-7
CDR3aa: CASSVGAEPYEQYF

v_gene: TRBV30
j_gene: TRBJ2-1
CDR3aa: CAWSLRLQGNEQFF

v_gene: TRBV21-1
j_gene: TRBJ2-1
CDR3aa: CASTLNEQFF

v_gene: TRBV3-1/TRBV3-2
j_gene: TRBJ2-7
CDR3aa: CASSQDTGLAVYGQYF

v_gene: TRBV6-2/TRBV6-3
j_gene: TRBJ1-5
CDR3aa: CASSHGGQPQHF

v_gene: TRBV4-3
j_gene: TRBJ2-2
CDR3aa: CASSQAGVGELFF

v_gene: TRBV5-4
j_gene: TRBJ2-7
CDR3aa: CASSQLLAHEQYF

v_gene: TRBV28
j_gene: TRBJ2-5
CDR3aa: CASSLSDGSHQETQYF

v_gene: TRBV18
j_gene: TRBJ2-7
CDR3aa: CASSRRGGAYEQYF

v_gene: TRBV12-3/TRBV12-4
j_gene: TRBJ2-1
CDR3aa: CASSLAGSEQFF

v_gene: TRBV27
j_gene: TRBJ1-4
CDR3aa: CASSLSSLVREKLFF

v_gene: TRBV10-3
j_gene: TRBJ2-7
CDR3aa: CAISESTSGGGGNEQYF

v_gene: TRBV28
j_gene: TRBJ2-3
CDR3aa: CASSRGLAGARDTQYF

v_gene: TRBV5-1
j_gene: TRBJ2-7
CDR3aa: CASSLIGTPHEQYF

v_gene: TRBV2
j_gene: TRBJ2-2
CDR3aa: CASSERVTGQNTGELFF

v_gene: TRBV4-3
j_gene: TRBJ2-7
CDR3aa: CASSQGLAGGPYEQYF

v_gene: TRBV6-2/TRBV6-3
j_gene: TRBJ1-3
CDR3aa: CASSYSRLSGNTIYF

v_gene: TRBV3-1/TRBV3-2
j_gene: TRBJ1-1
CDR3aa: CASSQAGLNTEAFF

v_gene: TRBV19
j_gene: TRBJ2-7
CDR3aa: CASSKGTRGYEQYF

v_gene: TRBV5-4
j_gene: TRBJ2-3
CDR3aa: CASSFRLAADTQYF

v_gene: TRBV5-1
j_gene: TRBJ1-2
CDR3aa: CASSTAGREGYGYTF

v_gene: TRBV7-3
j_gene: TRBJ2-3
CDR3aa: CASSARTGRSTDTQYF

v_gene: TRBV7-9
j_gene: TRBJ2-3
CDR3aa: CASSRRASGRTDTQYF

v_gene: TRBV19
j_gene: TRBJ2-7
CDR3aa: CATSGKGLTLYEQYF

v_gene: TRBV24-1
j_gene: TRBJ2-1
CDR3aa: CATSDFMEGAQREEQFF

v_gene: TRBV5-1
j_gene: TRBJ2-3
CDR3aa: CASSFRDTDTQYF

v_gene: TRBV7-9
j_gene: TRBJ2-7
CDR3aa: CASSRSWTSGSYEQYF

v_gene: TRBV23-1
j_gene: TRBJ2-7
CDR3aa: CASSQSQRHDF

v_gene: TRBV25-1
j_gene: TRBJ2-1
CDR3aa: CASSVAGGSNEQFF

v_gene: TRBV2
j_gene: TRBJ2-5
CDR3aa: CASGLAGLETQYF

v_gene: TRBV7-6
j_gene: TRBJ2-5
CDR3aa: CASSFLPPRTLQETQYF

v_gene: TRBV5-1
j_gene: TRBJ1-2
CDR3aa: CASSLEGNYGYTF

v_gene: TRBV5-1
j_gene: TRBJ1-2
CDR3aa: CASSGGHTANYGYTF

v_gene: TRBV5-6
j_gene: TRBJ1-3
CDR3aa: CASSRQEAGNTIYF

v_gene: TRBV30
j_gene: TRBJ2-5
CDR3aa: CAWSGGREETQYF

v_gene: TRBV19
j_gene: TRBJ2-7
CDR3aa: CASSLGGTGGYEQYF